This T cell receptor beta chain was sequenced for a study of T cell responses to AZD1222 COVID-19 vaccine. Assay used: immunoSEQ multiplex PCR; TCRdb lists only in-frame clones, some missing. The data hold about 130,000 clones, with 88% observed a single time. The length of the CDR3 is 15 residues. Per germline, CDR1 SGHTA and CDR2 FQGTGA. V was clipped by 5 bases and J by 7 bases; unmatched bases: 10. The origin of this receptor is an adult in good health. Sequencing was performed on peripheral blood, taken on day 0 of AZD1222 vaccination. V gene TRBV7-3 combines with J gene TRBJ2-2; TRBD2 aligns across 7 bases. CDR3 coding DNA: TGTGCCAGCAGCGACCTGAGGCTAGCGGTCGGGGAGCTGTTTTTT. Its protein is CASSDLRLAVGELFF.